The rows below give T cell receptor beta chains drawn from one sample of a study of cytomegalovirus exposure and HLA in healthy donors. Libraries were prepared by immunoSEQ multiplex PCR; TCRdb keeps only in-frame clonotypes and omits some of them. The sample shows around 200,000 clones, 65% to 90% of them seen only once. Sequencing used PBMCs. Source of these receptors: a girl aged 10-17 years in good health and CMV-seronegative. The CDR3 runs from the conserved cysteine through the conserved F or W. The D gene is left open where the match is weak. A row's size may be missing; if present it is once, few, many or a size class.

size: .; J: TRBJ2-7; D: .; V: TRBV30; DNA: TGTGCCTGGAGGTCCGTAGAGGACTACGAGCAGTACTTC; CDR3: CAWRSVEDYEQYF
size: .; J: TRBJ1-5; D: .; V: TRBV5-8; DNA: TGTGCCAGCAGCAGCCACGCGTTAGCCTATAGCAATCAGCCCCAGCATTTT; CDR3: CASSSHALAYSNQPQHF
size: .; J: TRBJ1-4; D: .; V: TRBV6-5; DNA: TGTGCCAGCAGTTACTCGAAGGCAGGGCGGAAGGAAAAACTGTTTTTT; CDR3: CASSYSKAGRKEKLFF
size: .; J: TRBJ2-7; D: .; V: TRBV9; DNA: TGTGCCAGCAGCGGTGAGAGCTACGAGCAGTACTTC; CDR3: CASSGESYEQYF
size: .; J: TRBJ2-1; D: .; V: TRBV4-1; DNA: TGCGCCAGCAGCTCAGGGGGGCAGGGACGCTCCTACAATGAGCAGTTCTTC; CDR3: CASSSGGQGRSYNEQFF
size: .; J: TRBJ2-1; D: .; V: TRBV7-6; DNA: TGTGCCAGCAGTCTAGGAGGTAGGGTAAATGAGCAGTTCTTC; CDR3: CASSLGGRVNEQFF
size: .; J: TRBJ2-4; D: .; V: TRBV29-1; DNA: TGCAGCGTTGTCGGGGGGCTGAACATTCAGTACTTC; CDR3: CSVVGGLNIQYF
size: .; J: TRBJ2-5; D: .; V: TRBV5-4; DNA: TGTGCCAGCAGCCCGCTTAATGGGGCGGAGACCCAGTACTTC; CDR3: CASSPLNGAETQYF
size: .; J: TRBJ1-5; D: TRBD1; V: TRBV28; DNA: TGTGCCAGCAGTCGCCCGGGACAGGGTATTAATCAGCCCCAGCATTTT; CDR3: CASSRPGQGINQPQHF
size: .; J: TRBJ1-6; D: TRBD1; V: TRBV16; DNA: TGTGCCAGCAGCCCGGACAGGGTTCTTTCACCCCTCCACTTT; CDR3: CASSPDRVLSPLHF
size: .; J: TRBJ1-2; D: .; V: TRBV7-9; DNA: TGTGCCAGCAGCTTAAACCAAAGAGGGCAGGGCTACACCTTC; CDR3: CASSLNQRGQGYTF
size: .; J: TRBJ2-2; D: .; V: TRBV27; DNA: TGTGCCAGCTCGCTGGGGGGAACCGGGGAGCTGTTTTTT; CDR3: CASSLGGTGELFF
size: .; J: TRBJ1-5; D: .; V: TRBV9; DNA: TGTGCCAGCAGCGTAGATGGGGGGTCTAGCAATCAGCCCCAGCATTTT; CDR3: CASSVDGGSSNQPQHF
size: .; J: TRBJ2-1; D: TRBD2; V: TRBV4-1; DNA: TGCGCCAGCAGCCAACAAGAACGGACTAGCGGTTACTACAATGAGCAGTTCTTC; CDR3: CASSQQERTSGYYNEQFF
size: .; J: TRBJ2-5; D: .; V: TRBV10-3; DNA: TGTGCCATCAGCGAGGGGGGACAGATGGGGCAAGAGACCCAGTACTTC; CDR3: CAISEGGQMGQETQYF
size: .; J: TRBJ2-5; D: .; V: TRBV2; DNA: TGTGCCAGCAGTGAAGCGAGTGGTAACAGGTTAGAGACCCAGTACTTC; CDR3: CASSEASGNRLETQYF
size: .; J: TRBJ1-4; D: .; V: TRBV15; DNA: TGTGCCACCAGCAGAAAAGTAGACGGGTACGAAAAACTGTTTTTT; CDR3: CATSRKVDGYEKLFF
size: .; J: TRBJ2-7; D: .; V: TRBV19; DNA: TGTGCCAGTAGTATTGGAGGAGGGGCAACCTACGAGCAGTACTTC; CDR3: CASSIGGGATYEQYF
size: .; J: TRBJ2-3; D: TRBD1; V: TRBV5-8; DNA: TGTGCCAGCAGTAAAAGGACAGGGTTCACAGATACGCAGTATTTT; CDR3: CASSKRTGFTDTQYF
size: .; J: TRBJ1-1; D: .; V: TRBV7-8; DNA: TGTGCCAGCAGCTTAGATCCGGACAAGAACACTGAAGCTTTCTTT; CDR3: CASSLDPDKNTEAFF
size: .; J: TRBJ2-5; D: TRBD2; V: TRBV7-2; DNA: TGTGCCAGCAGCCACGGGACTAGCGGGGGCCAAGAGACCCAGTACTTC; CDR3: CASSHGTSGGQETQYF
size: .; J: TRBJ1-5; D: .; V: TRBV2; DNA: TGTGCCAGCAGCCCCGACAGGTTAAGCAATCAGCCCCAGCATTTT; CDR3: CASSPDRLSNQPQHF
size: once; J: TRBJ2-7; D: TRBD1; V: TRBV9; DNA: TGTGCCAGCAGCGTAGGAGGGACAGGGGGTGGCGAGCAGTACTTC; CDR3: CASSVGGTGGGEQYF
size: .; J: TRBJ1-2; D: .; V: TRBV7-9; DNA: TGTGCCAGCAGCTTAGGGGTGGTGGCAGGAAGTATCAACTATGGCTACACCTTC; CDR3: CASSLGVVAGSINYGYTF
size: .; J: TRBJ2-1; D: .; V: TRBV5-1; DNA: TGCGCCAGCACAAGACAGGCGGGCGACAATGAGCAGTTCTTC; CDR3: CASTRQAGDNEQFF
size: .; J: TRBJ2-3; D: TRBD1; V: TRBV30; DNA: TGTGCCTGGAGTTCGACAGGGGGCAATACGCAGTATTTT; CDR3: CAWSSTGGNTQYF
size: .; J: TRBJ2-1; D: .; V: TRBV28; DNA: TGTGCCAGCAGTTTGGTAGACAATGAGCAGTTCTTC; CDR3: CASSLVDNEQFF